The sequence of this T cell receptor (beta chain) was determined in a study of blood T cell repertoires in COVID-19. In the source study's methods: Estimates of nucleated cell counts were drawn from the amplification of reference gene primers. Libraries were prepared by immunoSEQ multiplex PCR; TCRdb keeps only in-frame clonotypes and omits some of them. V and J calls and clone size are those listed in that table; D and trimming were worked out from the DNA. The sample has 90,000 or so clones; around nine tenths are singletons. Germline V CDR1 and CDR2: MGHDK, SYGVNS. V was clipped by 4 bases and J by 4 bases, with 20 bases between them. CDR3 length: 17 amino acids.

Sequenced sample: peripheral blood. The rearrangement joins TRBV25-1 to TRBJ1-3; the D gene is possibly TRBD1 (6 bases). This TCR came from an elderly man with acute or convalescent COVID-19. CDR3 nucleotides: TGTGCCAGCAGTGCCTTCTTGGGGGGGGCTAACGGAAACACCATATATTTT. It yields the protein CASSAFLGGANGNTIYF.